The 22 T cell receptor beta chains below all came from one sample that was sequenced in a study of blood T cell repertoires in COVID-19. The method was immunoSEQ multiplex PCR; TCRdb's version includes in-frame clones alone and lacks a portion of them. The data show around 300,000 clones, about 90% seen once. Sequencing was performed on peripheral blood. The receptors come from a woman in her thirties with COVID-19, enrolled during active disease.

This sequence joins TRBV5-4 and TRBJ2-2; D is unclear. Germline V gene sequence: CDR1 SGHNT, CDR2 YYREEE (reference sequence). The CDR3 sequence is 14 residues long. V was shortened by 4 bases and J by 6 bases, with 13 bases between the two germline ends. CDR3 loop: CASSQYNLPGELFF. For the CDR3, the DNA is TGTGCCAGCAGCCAATACAATCTTCCCGGGGAGCTGTTTTTT.

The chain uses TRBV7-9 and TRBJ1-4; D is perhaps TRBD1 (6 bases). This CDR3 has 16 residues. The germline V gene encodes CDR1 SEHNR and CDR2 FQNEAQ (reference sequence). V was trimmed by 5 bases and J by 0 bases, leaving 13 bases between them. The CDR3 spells CASSDQGLATNEKLFF. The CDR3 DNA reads TGTGCCAGCAGCGACCAGGGGCTCGCAACTAATGAAAAACTGTTTTTT. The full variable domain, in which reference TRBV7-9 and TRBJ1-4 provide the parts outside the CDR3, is DTGVSQNPRHKITKRGQNVTFRCDPISEHNRLYWYRQTLGQGPEFLTYFQNEAQLEKSRLLSDRFSAERPKGSFSTLEIQRTEQGDSAMYLCASSDQGLATNEKLFFGSGTQLSVL.

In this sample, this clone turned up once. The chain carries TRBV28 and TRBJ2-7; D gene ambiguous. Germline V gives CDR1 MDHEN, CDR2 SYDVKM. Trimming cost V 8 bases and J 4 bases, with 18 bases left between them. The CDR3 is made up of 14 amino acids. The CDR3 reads CASHDNDLRYEQYF. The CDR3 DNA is TGTGCCAGCCACGACAATGACCTAAGGTACGAGCAGTACTTC.

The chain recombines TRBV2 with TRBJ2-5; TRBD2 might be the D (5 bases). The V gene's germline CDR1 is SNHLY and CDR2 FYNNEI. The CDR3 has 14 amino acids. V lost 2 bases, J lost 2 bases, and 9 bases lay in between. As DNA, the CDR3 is TGTGCCAGCAGTGAAACACTAGGGCAAGAGACCCAGTACTTC. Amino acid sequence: CASSETLGQETQYF.

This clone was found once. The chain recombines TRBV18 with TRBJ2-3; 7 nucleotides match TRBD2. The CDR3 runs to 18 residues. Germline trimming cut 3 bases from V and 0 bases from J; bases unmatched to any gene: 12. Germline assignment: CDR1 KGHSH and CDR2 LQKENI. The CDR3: CASSPNLGLTNSTDTQYF. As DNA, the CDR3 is TGTGCCAGCTCACCGAACTTGGGACTAACGAATAGCACAGATACGCAGTATTTT.

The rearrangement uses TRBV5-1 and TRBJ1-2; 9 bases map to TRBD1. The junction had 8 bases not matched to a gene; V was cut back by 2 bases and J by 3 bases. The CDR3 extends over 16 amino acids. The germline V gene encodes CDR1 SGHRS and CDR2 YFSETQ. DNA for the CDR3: TGCGCCAGCAGCTTCGGGACAGGGAGGGCTTACTATGGCTACACCTTC. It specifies CASSFGTGRAYYGYTF.

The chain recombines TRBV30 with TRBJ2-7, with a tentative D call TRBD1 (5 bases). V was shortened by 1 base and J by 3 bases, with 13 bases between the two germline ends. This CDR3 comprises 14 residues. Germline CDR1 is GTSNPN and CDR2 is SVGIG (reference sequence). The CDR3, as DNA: TGTGCCTGGAGTGGCCATCTCCAGGGCTACGAGCAGTACTTC. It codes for CAWSGHLQGYEQYF. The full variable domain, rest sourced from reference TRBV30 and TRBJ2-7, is SQTIHQWPATLVQPVGSPLSLECTVEGTSNPNLYWYRQAAGRGLQLLFYSVGIGQISSEVPQNLSASRPQDRQFILSSKKLLLSDSGFYLCAWSGHLQGYEQYFGPGTRLTVT.

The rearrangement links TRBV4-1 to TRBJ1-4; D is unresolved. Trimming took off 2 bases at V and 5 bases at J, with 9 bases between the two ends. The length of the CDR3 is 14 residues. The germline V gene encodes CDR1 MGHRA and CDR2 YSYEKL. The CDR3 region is CASSQNRGNEKLFF. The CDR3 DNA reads TGCGCCAGCAGCCAAAATCGAGGGAATGAAAAACTGTTTTTT.

In DNA form, the CDR3 reads TGTGCCAGCAGTCACTCAACCCCACCGGGGTACAATGAGCAGTTCTTC. It encodes CASSHSTPPGYNEQFF. This chain uses TRBV27 with TRBJ2-1, with a tentative D call TRBD2 (5 bases). CDR1 is MNHEY, CDR2 SMNVEV, per germline (reference sequence). V lost 5 bases, J lost 4 bases, and 18 bases lay in between. The CDR3 consists of 16 residues.

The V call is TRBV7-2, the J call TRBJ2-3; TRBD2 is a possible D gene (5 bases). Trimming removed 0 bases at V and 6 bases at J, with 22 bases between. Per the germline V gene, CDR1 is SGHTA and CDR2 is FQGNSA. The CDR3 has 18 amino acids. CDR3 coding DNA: TGTGCCAGCAGCTTAGCGGCGGGCTGGAGCGGACGGGTGGATACGCAGTATTTT. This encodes CASSLAAGWSGRVDTQYF.

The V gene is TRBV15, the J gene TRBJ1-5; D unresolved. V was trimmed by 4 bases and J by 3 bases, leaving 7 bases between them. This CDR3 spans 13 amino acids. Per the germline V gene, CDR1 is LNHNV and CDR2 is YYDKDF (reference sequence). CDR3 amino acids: CATSTTANQPQHF. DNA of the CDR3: TGTGCCACCAGCACAACAGCCAATCAGCCCCAGCATTTT.

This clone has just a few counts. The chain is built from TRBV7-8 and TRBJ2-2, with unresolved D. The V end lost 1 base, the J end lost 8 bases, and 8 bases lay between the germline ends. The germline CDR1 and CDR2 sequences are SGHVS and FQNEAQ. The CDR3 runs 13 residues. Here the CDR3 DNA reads TGTGCCAGCAGCTTAGTAACGAGAGGGGAGCTGTTTTTT. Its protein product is CASSLVTRGELFF. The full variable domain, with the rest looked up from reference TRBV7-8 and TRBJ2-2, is GAGVSQSPRYKVAKRGQDVALRCDPISGHVSLFWYQQALGQGPEFLTYFQNEAQLDKSGLPSDRFFAERPEGSVSTLKIQRTQQEDSAVYLCASSLVTRGELFFGEGSRLTVL.

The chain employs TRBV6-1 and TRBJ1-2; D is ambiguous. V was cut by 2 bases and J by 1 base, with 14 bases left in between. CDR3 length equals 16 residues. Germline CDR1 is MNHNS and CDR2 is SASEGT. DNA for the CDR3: TGTGCCAGCAGTGAATGGGAGGACGGATTTAACTATGGCTACACCTTC. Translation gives CASSEWEDGFNYGYTF.

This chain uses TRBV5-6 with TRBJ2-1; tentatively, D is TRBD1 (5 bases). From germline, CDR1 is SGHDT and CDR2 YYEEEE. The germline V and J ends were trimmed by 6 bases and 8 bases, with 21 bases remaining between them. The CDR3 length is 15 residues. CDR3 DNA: TGTGCCAGCACGGACCTCAGGGCATTTCCCCATGAGCAGTTCTTC. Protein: CASTDLRAFPHEQFF.

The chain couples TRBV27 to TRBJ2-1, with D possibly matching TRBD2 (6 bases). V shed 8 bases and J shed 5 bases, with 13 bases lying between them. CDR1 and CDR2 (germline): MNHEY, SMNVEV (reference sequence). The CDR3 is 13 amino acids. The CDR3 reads CASLRRGDNEQFF. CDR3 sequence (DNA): TGTGCCAGCCTGAGGAGGGGAGACAATGAGCAGTTCTTC.

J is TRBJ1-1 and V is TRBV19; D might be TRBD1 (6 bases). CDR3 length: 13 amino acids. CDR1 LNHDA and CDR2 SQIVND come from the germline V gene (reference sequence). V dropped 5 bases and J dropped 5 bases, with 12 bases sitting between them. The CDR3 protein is CASSDWGQTEAFF. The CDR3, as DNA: TGTGCCAGTAGTGATTGGGGGCAAACTGAAGCTTTCTTT.

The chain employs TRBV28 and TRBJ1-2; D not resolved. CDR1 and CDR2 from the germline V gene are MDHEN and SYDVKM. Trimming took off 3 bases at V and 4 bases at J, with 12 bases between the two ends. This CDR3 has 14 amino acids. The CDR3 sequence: CASSLEGRVYGYTF. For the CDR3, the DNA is TGTGCCAGCAGTTTGGAGGGCAGAGTCTATGGCTACACCTTC.

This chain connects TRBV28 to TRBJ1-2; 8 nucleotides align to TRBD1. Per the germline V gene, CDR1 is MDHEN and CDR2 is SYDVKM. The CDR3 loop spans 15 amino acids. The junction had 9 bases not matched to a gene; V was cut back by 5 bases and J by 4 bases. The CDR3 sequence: CASSLWGQDSYGYTF. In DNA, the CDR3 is TGTGCCAGCAGTCTCTGGGGACAGGATAGCTATGGCTACACCTTC.

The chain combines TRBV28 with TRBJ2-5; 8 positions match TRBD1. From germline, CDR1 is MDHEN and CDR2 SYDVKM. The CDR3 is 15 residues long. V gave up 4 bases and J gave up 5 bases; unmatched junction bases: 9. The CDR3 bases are TGTGCCAGCAGTTGGCGGGACAGGAGGTGGGAGACCCAGTACTTC. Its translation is CASSWRDRRWETQYF.

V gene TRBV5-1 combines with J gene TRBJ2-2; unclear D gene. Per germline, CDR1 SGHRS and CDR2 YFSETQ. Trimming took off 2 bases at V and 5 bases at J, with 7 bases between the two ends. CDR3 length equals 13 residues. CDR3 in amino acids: CASSLTATGELFF. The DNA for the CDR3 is TGCGCCAGCAGCTTAACAGCAACCGGGGAGCTGTTTTTT.

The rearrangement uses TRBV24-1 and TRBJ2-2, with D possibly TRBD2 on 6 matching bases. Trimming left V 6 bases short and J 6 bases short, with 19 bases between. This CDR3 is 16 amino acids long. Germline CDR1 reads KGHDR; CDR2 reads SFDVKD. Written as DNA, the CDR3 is TGTGCCACCAGTAGGGGATCGACTAGTTCCCCCGGGGAGCTGTTTTTT. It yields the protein CATSRGSTSSPGELFF.

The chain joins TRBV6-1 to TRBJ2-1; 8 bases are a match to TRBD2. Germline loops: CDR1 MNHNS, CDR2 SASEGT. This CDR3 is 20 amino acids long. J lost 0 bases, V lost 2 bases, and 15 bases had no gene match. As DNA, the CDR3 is TGTGCCAGCAGTGAAACGAGCCAGCGGGGGCTCGCGGGCTCCTACAATGAGCAGTTCTTC. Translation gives CASSETSQRGLAGSYNEQFF.